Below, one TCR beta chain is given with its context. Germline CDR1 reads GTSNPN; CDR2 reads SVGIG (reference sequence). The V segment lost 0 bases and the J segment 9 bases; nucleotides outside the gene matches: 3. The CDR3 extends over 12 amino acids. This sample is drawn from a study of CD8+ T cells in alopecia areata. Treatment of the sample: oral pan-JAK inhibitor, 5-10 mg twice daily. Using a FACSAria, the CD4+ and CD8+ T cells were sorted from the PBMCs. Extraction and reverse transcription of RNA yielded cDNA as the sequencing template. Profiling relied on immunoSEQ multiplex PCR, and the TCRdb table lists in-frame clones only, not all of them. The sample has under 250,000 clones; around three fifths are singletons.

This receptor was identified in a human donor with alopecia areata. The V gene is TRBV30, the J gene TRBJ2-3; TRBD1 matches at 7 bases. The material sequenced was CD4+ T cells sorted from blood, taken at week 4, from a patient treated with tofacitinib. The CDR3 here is CAWSVGQDTQYF. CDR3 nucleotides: TGTGCCTGGAGTGTAGGACAGGACACGCAGTATTTT.